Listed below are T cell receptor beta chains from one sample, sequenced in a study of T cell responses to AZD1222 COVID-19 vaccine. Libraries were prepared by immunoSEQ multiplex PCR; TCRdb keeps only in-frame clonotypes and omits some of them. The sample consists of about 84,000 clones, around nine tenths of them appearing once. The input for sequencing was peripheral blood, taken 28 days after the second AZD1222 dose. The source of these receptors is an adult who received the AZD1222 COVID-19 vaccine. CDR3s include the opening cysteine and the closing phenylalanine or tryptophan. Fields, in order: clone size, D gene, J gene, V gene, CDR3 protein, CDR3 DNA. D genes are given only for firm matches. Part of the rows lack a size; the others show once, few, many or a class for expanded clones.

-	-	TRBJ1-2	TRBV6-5	CASRASTATNYGYTF	TGTGCCAGCAGGGCCTCGACAGCGACTAACTATGGCTACACCTTC
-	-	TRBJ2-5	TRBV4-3	CASSQETQGPRQTQYF	TGCGCCAGCAGCCAAGAAACTCAGGGGCCCCGTCAGACCCAGTACTTC
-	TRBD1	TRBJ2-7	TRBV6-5	CASSSPRDSHEQYF	TGTGCCAGCAGTTCTCCCCGGGACAGCCACGAGCAGTACTTC
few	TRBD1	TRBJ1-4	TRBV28	CASWDRGREKLFF	TGTGCCAGCTGGGACAGGGGTAGGGAAAAACTGTTTTTT
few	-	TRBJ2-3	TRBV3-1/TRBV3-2	CASSLSTDTQYF	TGTGCCAGCAGCCTTAGCACAGATACGCAGTATTTT
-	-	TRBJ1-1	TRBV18	CASSPMRSYGRNTEAFF	TGTGCCAGCTCACCAATGAGGTCTTACGGACGAAACACTGAAGCTTTCTTT
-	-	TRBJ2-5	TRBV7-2	CASSLAGGQETQYF	TGTGCCAGCAGCTTAGCCGGGGGACAAGAGACCCAGTACTTC
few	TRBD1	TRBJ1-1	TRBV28	CASSLLQGGRGDTEAFF	TGTGCCAGCAGCCTCCTCCAGGGCGGCAGGGGGGACACTGAAGCTTTCTTT
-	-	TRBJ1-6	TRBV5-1	CASSLDPGTGSPLHF	TGCGCCAGCAGCTTGGATCCAGGGACGGGTTCACCCCTCCACTTT
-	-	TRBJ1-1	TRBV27	CASSLERGAEAFF	TGTGCCAGCAGTTTAGAGAGGGGGGCTGAAGCTTTCTTT
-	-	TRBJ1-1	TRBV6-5	CASSYSRMNTEAFF	TGTGCCAGCAGTTACTCGAGGATGAACACTGAAGCTTTCTTT
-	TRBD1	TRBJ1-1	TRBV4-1	CASSQAGQVDSFF	TGCGCCAGCAGCCAAGCCGGACAGGTGGATTCTTTCTTT
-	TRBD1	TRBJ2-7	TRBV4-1	CASSHPSGQTYEQYF	TGCGCCAGCAGCCATCCTTCGGGACAGACCTACGAGCAGTACTTC
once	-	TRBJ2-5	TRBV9	CASSVAGTPGETQYF	TGTGCCAGCAGCGTGGCCGGGACGCCGGGAGAGACCCAGTACTTC
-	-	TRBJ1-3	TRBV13	CASSRYDPGNTIYF	TGTGCCAGCAGCCGGTATGATCCTGGAAACACCATATATTTT
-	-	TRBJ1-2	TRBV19	CASHTGYRGYTF	TGTGCCAGTCATACAGGGTATAGGGGCTACACCTTC
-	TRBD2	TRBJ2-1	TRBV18	CASSPDLGTSLSNEQFF	TGTGCCAGCTCACCTGACCTCGGGACTAGCCTGTCCAATGAGCAGTTCTTC
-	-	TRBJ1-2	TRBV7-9	CASSLAERYTF	TGTGCCAGCAGCTTGGCCGAGCGCTACACCTTC
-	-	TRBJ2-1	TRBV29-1	CSVVPFEQFF	TGCAGCGTCGTACCTTTTGAGCAGTTCTTC
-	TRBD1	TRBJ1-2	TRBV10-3	CAINQPGQGAYGYTF	TGTGCCATCAACCAACCGGGACAGGGGGCTTATGGCTACACCTTC
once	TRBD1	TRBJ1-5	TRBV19	CAARGQAADQPQHF	TGTGCCGCAAGGGGGCAGGCAGCGGATCAGCCCCAGCATTTT
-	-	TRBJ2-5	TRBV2	CASRREETQYF	TGTGCAAGCCGCAGGGAAGAGACCCAGTACTTC
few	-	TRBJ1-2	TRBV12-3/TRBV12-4	CASSLGLTESF	TGTGCCAGCAGTTTAGGGCTTACAGAATCCTTC
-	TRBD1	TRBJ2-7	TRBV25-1	CASSEGSRWTGWTYEQYF	TGTGCCAGCAGTGAAGGGAGTAGATGGACAGGGTGGACCTACGAGCAGTACTTC
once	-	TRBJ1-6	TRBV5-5	CASSLGGTGPSSYNSPLHF	TGTGCCAGCAGCTTGGGGGGAACAGGGCCCAGCTCCTATAATTCACCCCTCCACTTT
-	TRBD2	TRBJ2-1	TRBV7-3	CASSSSLAGYNEQFF	TGTGCCAGCAGCAGCTCTCTAGCGGGTTACAATGAGCAGTTCTTC
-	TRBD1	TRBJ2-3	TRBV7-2	CASSLAARDRVSDTQYF	TGTGCCAGCAGCTTAGCGGCCCGGGACAGGGTGAGCGATACGCAGTATTTT
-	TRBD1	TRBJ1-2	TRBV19	CASRPSGDRGSNGYTF	TGTGCCAGTAGACCCTCGGGGGACAGGGGTAGCAATGGCTACACCTTC
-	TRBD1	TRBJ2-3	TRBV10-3	CAISEGTGRTDTQYF	TGTGCCATCAGTGAAGGGACAGGGCGCACAGATACGCAGTATTTT
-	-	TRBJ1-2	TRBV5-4	CASSLAPGDSTF	TGTGCCAGCAGCTTGGCCCCAGGGGATAGCACCTTC
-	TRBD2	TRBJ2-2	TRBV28	CASSLPGGGTGELFF	TGTGCCAGCAGTTTACCCGGGGGGGGCACCGGGGAGCTGTTTTTT
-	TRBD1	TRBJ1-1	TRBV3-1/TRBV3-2	CASSPRTGGSTEAFF	TGTGCCAGCAGCCCGAGGACAGGGGGCAGCACTGAAGCTTTCTTT
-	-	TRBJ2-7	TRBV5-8	CASTLGGTAGLSEQYF	TGTGCCAGCACACTAGGGGGGACCGCCGGGCTTTCCGAGCAGTACTTC
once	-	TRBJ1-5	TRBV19	CASSRFWGNQPQHF	TGTGCCAGTAGTAGATTTTGGGGCAATCAGCCCCAGCATTTT
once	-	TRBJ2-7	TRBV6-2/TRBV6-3	CASSLDGTSYEQYF	TGTGCCAGCAGTCTTGACGGTACCTCCTACGAGCAGTACTTC
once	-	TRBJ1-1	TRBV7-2	CASSLGFGRGETEAFF	TGTGCCAGCAGCTTAGGTTTCGGCAGGGGTGAGACTGAAGCTTTCTTT
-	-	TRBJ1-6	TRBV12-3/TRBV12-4	CASSGGVGLPLHF	TGTGCCAGCAGTGGAGGTGTGGGGTTACCCCTCCACTTT
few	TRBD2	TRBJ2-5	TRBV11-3	CASSLGGTRPTQETQYF	TGTGCCAGCAGCTTAGGAGGGACTAGGCCTACCCAAGAGACCCAGTACTTC
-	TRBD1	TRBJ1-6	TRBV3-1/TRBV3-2	CASRGQGNSPLHF	TGTGCCAGCAGGGGACAGGGCAATTCACCCCTCCACTTT
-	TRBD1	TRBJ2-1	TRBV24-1	CATSDLQSDRGDRPYNEQFF	TGTGCCACCAGTGATTTGCAATCGGATCGTGGGGACAGACCATACAATGAGCAGTTCTTC
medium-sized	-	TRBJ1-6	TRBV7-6	CASSPLGDSPLHF	TGTGCCAGCAGCCCCCTTGGGGATTCACCCCTCCACTTT
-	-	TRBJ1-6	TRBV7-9	CASSERGYNSPLHF	TGTGCCAGCAGTGAAAGGGGTTATAATTCACCCCTCCACTTT
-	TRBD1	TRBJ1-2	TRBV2	CASNSQGALGYTF	TGTGCCAGCAATTCTCAGGGGGCTTTAGGCTACACCTTC
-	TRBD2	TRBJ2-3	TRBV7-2	CASSLGVLAGGPTDTQYF	TGTGCCAGCAGCTTGGGGGTACTAGCGGGGGGCCCCACAGATACGCAGTATTTT
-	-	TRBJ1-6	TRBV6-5	CASSRTGANSPLHF	TGTGCCAGCAGTCGGACTGGGGCTAATTCACCCCTCCACTTT